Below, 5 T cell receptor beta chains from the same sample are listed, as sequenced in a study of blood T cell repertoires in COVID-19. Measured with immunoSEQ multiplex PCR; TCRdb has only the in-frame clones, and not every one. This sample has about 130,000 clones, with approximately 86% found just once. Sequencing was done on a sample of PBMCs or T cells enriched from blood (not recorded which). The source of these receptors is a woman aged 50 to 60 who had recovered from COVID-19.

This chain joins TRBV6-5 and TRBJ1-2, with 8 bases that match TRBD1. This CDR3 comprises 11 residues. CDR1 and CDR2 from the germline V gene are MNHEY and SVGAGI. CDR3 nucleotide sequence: TGTGTCTCAGGGGGCAACTATGGCTACACCTTC. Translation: CVSGGNYGYTF.

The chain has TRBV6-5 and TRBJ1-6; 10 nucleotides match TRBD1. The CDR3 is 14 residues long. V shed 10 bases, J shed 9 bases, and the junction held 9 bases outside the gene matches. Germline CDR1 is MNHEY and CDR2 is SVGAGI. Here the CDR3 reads CATNTGTGVSPLHF. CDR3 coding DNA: TGTGCCACCAATACCGGGACAGGGGTTTCACCCCTCCACTTT.

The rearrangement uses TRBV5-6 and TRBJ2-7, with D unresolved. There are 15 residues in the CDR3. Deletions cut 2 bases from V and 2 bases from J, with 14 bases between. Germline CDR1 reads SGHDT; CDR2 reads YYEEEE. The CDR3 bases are TGTGCCAGCAGCTTAATACAGACCGTAACCTACGAGCAGTACTTC. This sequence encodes CASSLIQTVTYEQYF.

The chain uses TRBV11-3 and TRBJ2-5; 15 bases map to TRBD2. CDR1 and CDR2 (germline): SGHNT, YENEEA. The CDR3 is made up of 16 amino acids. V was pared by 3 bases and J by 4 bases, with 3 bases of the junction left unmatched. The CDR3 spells CASSFGLAGGIETQYF. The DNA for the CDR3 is TGTGCCAGCAGCTTCGGACTAGCGGGGGGGATAGAGACCCAGTACTTC.

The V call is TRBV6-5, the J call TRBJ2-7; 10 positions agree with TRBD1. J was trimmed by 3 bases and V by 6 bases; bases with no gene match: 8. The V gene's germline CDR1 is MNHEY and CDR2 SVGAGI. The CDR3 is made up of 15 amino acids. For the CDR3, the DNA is TGTGCCAGCAGCCGGGGGACAGGGGTTTACTACGAGCAGTACTTC. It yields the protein CASSRGTGVYYEQYF.